The T cell receptor (beta chain) described here comes from a study of blood T cell repertoires in COVID-19. Study overall: COVID-19 samples, acute and convalescent, were from the United States, Italy and Spain. From T cells, B-cell-depleted T cells, or PBMCs came the material, which was cDNA or gDNA.

Only one count was recorded for this clone. This CDR3 spans 11 amino acids. V was shortened by 5 bases and J by 10 bases, with 9 bases between the two germline ends. The germline CDR1 and CDR2 sequences are LGHDT and YNNKEL (reference sequence). Per the original data handling: Counts of nucleated cells, estimated from reference gene primer amplification, were obtained. Method: immunoSEQ multiplex PCR; TCRdb's copy keeps in-frame clones and lacks some. Clonal size and the V and J genes are those of that table, whereas D and trimming came from the DNA. The sample carries around 350,000 clones, approximately 86% recorded once.

Sequencing used peripheral blood. The origin of this receptor is a human donor in a cohort sampled during active COVID-19. This rearrangement joins TRBV3-1 (or the pseudogene TRBV3-2) to TRBJ2-1; no clear D gene. The CDR3 reads CASSETTEQFF. CDR3 nucleotides: TGTGCCAGCAGCGAAACGACAGAGCAGTTCTTC.